The present T cell receptor (beta chain) was sequenced within a study of cytomegalovirus exposure and HLA in healthy donors. Study-level information: Counted in an early data release were about 85 million unique TCRs from HLA-typed donors.

Study-level findings and limits: HLA restriction was apparent for most CMV-associated TCR beta chains in a later analysis. Researchers reported in a later analysis that a missense DCLRE1C variant was tied to TCR beta V- and J-gene trimming. A later analysis reportedly found that, within productive TCRs, an Asian-associated ancestry cluster had fewer N-insertions than the mean observed across the roughly 690 donors.

To note about this clone: Antigen unknown.

Use of 60 Vbeta and 13 Jbeta primers characterized the PCR. Here immunoSEQ multiplex PCR was the method, and the copy in TCRdb shows in-frame clones only, minus some. The sample carries more than 200,000 clones, about 83% recorded once. This CDR3 spans 15 amino acids. Germline CDR1 reads LNHNV; CDR2 reads YYDKDF (reference sequence). This sequence originates from a girl aged 10 to 17 in good health and CMV-seronegative. The chain carries TRBV15 and TRBJ2-5; 8 bases are a match to TRBD1. The J call is doubtful: the DNA matches TRBJ2-7 better. The specimen was PBMCs. CDR3 nucleotides: TGTGCCACCAGCAGAGATAGGACAGGGCCCTACGAGCAGTACTTC. It is translated as CATSRDRTGPYEQYF.